This T cell receptor beta chain comes out of a study of blood T cell repertoires in COVID-19. CDR1 and CDR2 (germline): SEHNR, FQNEAQ (reference sequence). V was pared by 3 bases and J by 5 bases, with 10 bases between. This CDR3 has 13 amino acids. In the authors' methods: Nucleated cell counts were estimated from reference gene primer amplification. Clones were read by immunoSEQ multiplex PCR, and TCRdb kept only the in-frame ones, dropping some. V and J calls and clone size are as listed in that table; D and trimming were resolved from the DNA. The sample has around 170,000 clones, roughly 77% seen once.

The V call is TRBV7-9, the J call TRBJ1-1; no firm D call. The sequence came from an elderly woman with COVID-19, enrolled during active disease. Sequencing was carried out using peripheral blood. The CDR3: CASSFTSGTEAFF. The CDR3 DNA follows: TGTGCCAGCAGCTTCACTAGTGGGACTGAAGCTTTCTTT.